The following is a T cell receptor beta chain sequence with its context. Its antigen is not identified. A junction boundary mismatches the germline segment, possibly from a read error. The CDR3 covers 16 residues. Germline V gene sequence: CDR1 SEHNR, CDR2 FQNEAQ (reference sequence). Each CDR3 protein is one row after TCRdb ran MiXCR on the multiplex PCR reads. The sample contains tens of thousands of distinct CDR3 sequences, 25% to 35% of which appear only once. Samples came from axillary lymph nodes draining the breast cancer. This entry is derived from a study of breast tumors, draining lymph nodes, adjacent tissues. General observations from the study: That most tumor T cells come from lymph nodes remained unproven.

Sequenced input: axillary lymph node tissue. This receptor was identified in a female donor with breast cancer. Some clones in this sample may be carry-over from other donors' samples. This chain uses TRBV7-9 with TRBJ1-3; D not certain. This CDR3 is CASSSLGRALGSTIYF. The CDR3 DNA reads TGTGCCAGCAGCTCCCTAGGGCGGGCTCTCGGAAGCACCATATATTTT.